The 14 T cell receptor beta chains listed next were all sequenced from one sample in a study of cytomegalovirus exposure and HLA in healthy donors. The PCR ran on 60 Vbeta and 13 Jbeta primers. Data came from immunoSEQ multiplex PCR; TCRdb stores just in-frame clones and leaves some out. Found here are about 100,000 clones, 74% of them singletons; the top ten hold less than 3.5%. The material sequenced was PBMCs. These receptors were obtained from a man in his fifties or sixties in good health and CMV-seropositive.

The rearrangement joins TRBV19 to TRBJ1-2; tentatively, D is TRBD1 (6 bases). CDR3 length: 17 residues. The V end lost 8 bases, the J end lost 4 bases, and 26 bases lay between the germline ends. Germline V gene data show CDR1 as LNHDA and CDR2 as SQIVND (reference sequence). CDR3 amino acids: CASAPAGARAGGYGYTF. The CDR3 coding sequence is TGTGCCAGTGCCCCAGCAGGGGCCAGGGCGGGCGGCTATGGCTACACCTTC.

This chain joins TRBV11-1 and TRBJ2-5; TRBD2 matches 10 bases. V dropped 5 bases and J dropped 3; count of bases not matched to a gene: 6. From germline, CDR1 is SGHAT and CDR2 FQDESV (reference sequence). This CDR3 has 15 residues. The CDR3 spells CASSPMGLAKETQYF. For the CDR3, the DNA is TGTGCCAGCAGCCCCATGGGACTAGCGAAAGAGACCCAGTACTTC.

V gene TRBV6-1 combines with J gene TRBJ1-3, with TRBD1 matching over 7 bases. The V and J ends lost 5 bases and 0 bases, in that order; junction bases with no gene match: 4. The CDR3 is made up of 15 amino acids. Germline V gives CDR1 MNHNS, CDR2 SASEGT. CDR3 coding DNA: TGTGCCAGCAGTAGACAGGGCCGCTCTGGAAACACCATATATTTT. It codes for CASSRQGRSGNTIYF.

This chain uses TRBV7-8 with TRBJ2-1; 9 bases fit TRBD1. This CDR3 is 15 amino acids long. V gave up 7 bases and J gave up 9 bases; unmatched junction bases: 13. Germline V gene lookup returns CDR1 SGHVS and CDR2 FQNEAQ. The CDR3 sequence is CASTEGGTGFGEQFF. CDR3 bases: TGTGCCAGCACCGAGGGAGGGACAGGGTTTGGTGAGCAGTTCTTC. The complete variable domain, with remaining parts taken from reference TRBV7-8 and TRBJ2-1, reads GAGVSQSPRYKVAKRGQDVALRCDPISGHVSLFWYQQALGQGPEFLTYFQNEAQLDKSGLPSDRFFAERPEGSVSTLKIQRTQQEDSAVYLCASTEGGTGFGEQFFGPGTRLTVL.

The rearrangement joins TRBV6-1 to TRBJ1-2; 7 positions match TRBD1. Losses at the gene ends were 7 bases for V and 5 bases for J; bases not matched to a gene: 7. The germline V gene has CDR1 MNHNS and CDR2 SASEGT. The CDR3 length is 13 residues. In nucleotides, the CDR3 is TGTGCCAGCACAACAGGGGTTAGGTATGGCTACACCTTC. Amino acid sequence: CASTTGVRYGYTF.

The chain has TRBV7-2 and TRBJ1-2; D may be TRBD1 (6 bases). The CDR3 extends over 14 amino acids. The germline V gene encodes CDR1 SGHTA and CDR2 FQGNSA. V gave up 1 base and J gave up 4 bases, with 10 bases separating them. This chain's CDR3 is CASSLDGRGYGYTF. The DNA of the CDR3 is TGTGCCAGCAGCTTAGACGGCAGGGGCTATGGCTACACCTTC.

J is TRBJ2-3 and V is TRBV15, with D tentatively TRBD1 (5 bases). Germline V gene data show CDR1 as LNHNV and CDR2 as YYDKDF (reference sequence). V was shortened by 1 base and J by 2 bases, with 10 bases between the two germline ends. This CDR3 comprises 15 residues. The CDR3 protein is CATSRVGAPTDTQYF. The DNA of the CDR3 is TGTGCCACCAGCAGAGTAGGGGCCCCCACAGATACGCAGTATTTT.

This clone was counted a single time. This sequence joins TRBV10-3 and TRBJ2-3; D is undetermined. The CDR3 totals 15 residues. Germline assignment: CDR1 ENHRY and CDR2 SYGVKD. The V and J ends lost 4 bases and 1 base respectively, with 12 bases between them. As DNA, the CDR3 is TGTGCCATCAGTGGTGATAGCCGGGGCACAGATACGCAGTATTTT. Translating it yields CAISGDSRGTDTQYF.

This clone appeared once. This chain joins TRBV7-8 and TRBJ2-5, with D possibly TRBD2 on 5 matching bases. The length of the CDR3 is 14 residues. Germline V gene sequence: CDR1 SGHVS, CDR2 FQNEAQ. The V end lost 3 bases, the J end lost 2 bases, and 10 bases lay between the germline ends. The CDR3 nucleotides are TGTGCCAGCAGCTTTGAAACTAGACAAGAGACCCAGTACTTC. Protein: CASSFETRQETQYF.

The chain is built from TRBV12-5 and TRBJ2-3; 7 bases fit TRBD1. This CDR3 is 15 amino acids long. CDR1 is LGHNT and CDR2 is FRNRAP in the germline V gene. J gave up 2 bases and V 4 bases, and 6 bases lay outside the gene matches. The CDR3 sequence is CASGWGQHFTDTQYF. In DNA form, the CDR3 reads TGTGCTAGTGGTTGGGGACAGCACTTCACAGATACGCAGTATTTT.

The rearrangement joins TRBV9 to TRBJ1-1; D ambiguous. With 0 bases removed from V and 7 bases from J, the gap between germline ends came to 13 bases. This CDR3 spans 14 amino acids. CDR1 and CDR2 (germline): SGDLS, YYNGEE. DNA of the CDR3: TGTGCCAGCAGCGTAGTCTCGACATCGTATGAAGCTTTCTTT. Its protein is CASSVVSTSYEAFF.

The J gene is TRBJ2-1, the V gene TRBV29-1; the match to TRBD2 covers 7 bases. CDR1 and CDR2 (germline): SQVTM, ANQGSEA. Trimming cost V 7 bases and J 0 bases; bases outside gene matches: 15. The CDR3 totals 17 residues. The CDR3 here is CSARGSGPTSSYNEQFF. CDR3 coding DNA: TGCAGCGCCCGGGGTAGCGGGCCTACGAGCTCCTACAATGAGCAGTTCTTC.

This clone was seen a single time. V and J are TRBV11-2 and TRBJ2-7, with 10 bases lining up with TRBD2. V dropped 3 bases and J dropped 2; count of bases not matched to a gene: 1. This CDR3 is built from 14 residues. Germline V gives CDR1 SGHAT, CDR2 FQNNGV. The CDR3 loop is CASSFTSGTYEQYF. In DNA, the CDR3 is TGTGCCAGCAGCTTCACTAGCGGGACCTACGAGCAGTACTTC.

V and J are TRBV5-1 and TRBJ2-5; D might be TRBD2 (6 bases). V was pared by 0 bases and J by 0 bases, with 15 bases between. The germline V gene encodes CDR1 SGHRS and CDR2 YFSETQ. The CDR3 has 17 residues. The CDR3 spells CASSLAAGSWYQETQYF. The DNA of the CDR3 is TGCGCCAGCAGCTTGGCGGCGGGGTCATGGTACCAAGAGACCCAGTACTTC.